The clone carrying this TCR beta chain was found once. J was trimmed by 5 bases and V by 1 base; bases with no gene match: 9. The CDR3 totals 16 residues. The germline gives CDR1 SGHRS, CDR2 YFSETQ. The data are from a study of blood T cell repertoires in COVID-19. As handled by the study authors: Estimation of nucleated cell counts was performed using reference gene primer amplification. Libraries were prepared by immunoSEQ multiplex PCR; TCRdb keeps only in-frame clonotypes and omits some of them. That table furnishes V, J and clone size, whereas the DNA furnished D and trimming. The data hold 400,000 or so clones, with roughly 87% observed a single time. The age range of participants was 18 to 89 years, with residence in about 25 US areas.

The V and J genes are TRBV5-1 and TRBJ1-1, with TRBD1 identical over 9 bases. This clonotype originated in a woman aged 35 to 49 with acute COVID-19. Source material: PBMCs or T cells enriched from blood (not recorded which). DNA of the CDR3: TGCGCCAGCAGCTTGAGGACAGGGGTTAGAGGGACTGAAGCTTTCTTT. Amino acids: CASSLRTGVRGTEAFF.